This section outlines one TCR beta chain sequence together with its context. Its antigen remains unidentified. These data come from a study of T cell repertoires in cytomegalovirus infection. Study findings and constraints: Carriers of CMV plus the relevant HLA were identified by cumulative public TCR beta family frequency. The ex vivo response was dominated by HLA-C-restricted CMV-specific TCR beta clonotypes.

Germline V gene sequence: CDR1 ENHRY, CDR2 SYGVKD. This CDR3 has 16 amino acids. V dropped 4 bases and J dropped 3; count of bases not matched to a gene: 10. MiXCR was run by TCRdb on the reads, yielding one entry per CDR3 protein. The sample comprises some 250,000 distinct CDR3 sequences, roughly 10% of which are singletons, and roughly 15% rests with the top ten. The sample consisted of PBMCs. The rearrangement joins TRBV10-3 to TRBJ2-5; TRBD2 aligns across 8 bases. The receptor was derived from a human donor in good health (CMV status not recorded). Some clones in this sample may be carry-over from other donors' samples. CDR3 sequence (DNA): TGTGCCATCAGTGCGGGAGGGCCTCACCCGAAAGAGACCCAGTACTTC. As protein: CAISAGGPHPKETQYF.